The 32 T cell receptor beta chains given below trace back to one sample, sequenced in a study of pediatric ulcerative colitis. One to two pinch biopsies were taken from the rectum during colonoscopy. The repertoire was sequenced with immunoSEQ multiplex PCR; TCRdb's copy has only in-frame clones and lacks some. The table includes roughly 45,000 clones, around 78% detected once. The source material was gut tissue. These receptors all stem from a girl between 10 and 17 years old with moderate ulcerative colitis.

V and J are TRBV9 and TRBJ1-6; D uncertain. V lost 5 bases and J 5 bases, leaving 8 bases between the germline ends. CDR1 and CDR2 from the germline V gene are SGDLS and YYNGEE. The CDR3 loop spans 13 amino acids. This chain's CDR3 is CASRGRDNSPLHF. In DNA form, the CDR3 reads TGTGCCAGCAGGGGAAGGGATAATTCACCCCTCCACTTT.

The chain uses TRBV5-4 and TRBJ2-1; no definite D call. V lost 0 bases and J 2 bases, leaving 9 bases between the germline ends. From germline, CDR1 is SGHNT and CDR2 YYREEE (reference sequence). The CDR3 sequence is 15 residues long. In nucleotides, the CDR3 is TGTGCCAGCAGCTTGGATAGTAGTACCTACAATGAGCAGTTCTTC. Its translation: CASSLDSSTYNEQFF. The variable domain in full, completed from reference TRBV5-4 and TRBJ2-1, reads ETGVTQSPTHLIKTRGQQVTLRCSSQSGHNTVSWYQQALGQGPQFIFQYYREEENGRGNFPPRFSGLQFPNYSSELNVNALELDDSALYLCASSLDSSTYNEQFFGPGTRLTVL.

The gene calls are TRBV5-8 and TRBJ2-3; the D is unclear. In germline, CDR1 is SGHTS, CDR2 YDEGEE. This CDR3 has 11 residues. Trimming removed 1 base from V and 6 bases from J, with 3 bases in between. Here the CDR3 DNA reads TGTGCCAGCAGCTTGATCGATACGCAGTATTTT. This encodes CASSLIDTQYF.

The rearrangement joins TRBV5-1 to TRBJ2-7; 13 nucleotides match TRBD2. The germline V gene encodes CDR1 SGHRS and CDR2 YFSETQ. V was clipped by 0 bases and J by 6 bases; unmatched bases: 12. The CDR3 length is 18 residues. The CDR3 DNA reads TGCGCCAGCAGCTTGGACTATACGGGACTAGCGGGACGTGCCGAGCAGTACTTC. It is translated as CASSLDYTGLAGRAEQYF.

For the CDR3, the DNA is TGTGCCAGCAGCTTACAGGGGGCTAACTATGGCTACACCTTC. This translates into CASSLQGANYGYTF. This chain links TRBV13 with TRBJ1-2; 7 bases are shared with TRBD1. The V segment lost 2 bases and the J segment 0 bases; nucleotides outside the gene matches: 0. This CDR3 is built from 14 residues. Germline CDR1 is PRHDT and CDR2 is FYEKMQ (reference sequence).

This clone was seen only once. The chain joins TRBV5-6 to TRBJ2-5; D remains ambiguous. The CDR3 sequence is 12 residues long. V dropped 4 bases and J dropped 5 bases, with 9 bases sitting between them. CDR1 and CDR2 (germline): SGHDT, YYEEEE. CDR3 in amino acids: CASSRHLETQYF. DNA of the CDR3: TGTGCCAGCAGCAGACACCTTGAGACCCAGTACTTC.

The genes are TRBV5-1 and TRBJ2-3; no reliable D call. V dropped 0 bases and J dropped 0 bases, with 8 bases sitting between them. This CDR3 spans 15 amino acids. The germline gives CDR1 SGHRS, CDR2 YFSETQ. The CDR3 DNA is TGCGCCAGCAGCTTGGGAGGCAGTAGCACAGATACGCAGTATTTT. The encoded protein is CASSLGGSSTDTQYF.

The chain joins TRBV6-5 to TRBJ2-7, with 10 nucleotides matching TRBD1. From germline, CDR1 is MNHEY and CDR2 SVGAGI. The CDR3 has 15 amino acids. J was trimmed by 0 bases and V by 4 bases; bases with no gene match: 3. Here the CDR3 reads CASSWTGGSSYEQYF. As DNA, the CDR3 is TGTGCCAGCAGTTGGACAGGGGGTAGCTCCTACGAGCAGTACTTC.

This clone was counted between two and nine times. The chain couples TRBV6-5 to TRBJ2-3; D is tentatively TRBD1 or TRBD2 (5 bases each). The length of the CDR3 is 15 residues. Germline V lookup: CDR1 MNHEY, CDR2 SVGAGI. The V end was cut by 6 bases, the J end by 7 bases, with 20 bases between. The DNA of the CDR3 is TGTGCCAGCAGATTCGGGACCCTCGGTAAAAATACGCAGTATTTT. Translation: CASRFGTLGKNTQYF.

The chain recombines TRBV2 with TRBJ2-2, with 12 bases matching TRBD2. CDR1 and CDR2 from the germline V gene are SNHLY and FYNNEI. This CDR3 comprises 23 residues. Germline trimming cut 1 base from V and 0 bases from J; bases unmatched to any gene: 18. Here the CDR3 reads CASSEEVFKRASGRVANTGELFF. CDR3 bases: TGTGCCAGCAGTGAAGAGGTGTTTAAGCGGGCTAGCGGGAGGGTCGCGAACACCGGGGAGCTGTTTTTT.

The chain is built from TRBV19 and TRBJ1-3, with TRBD1 matching over 9 bases. This CDR3 region has 13 residues. The germline gives CDR1 LNHDA, CDR2 SQIVND (reference sequence). V was pared by 10 bases and J by 8 bases, with 9 bases of the junction left unmatched. The CDR3 protein is CATTRDRADTIYF. CDR3 in DNA: TGTGCCACTACCCGGGACAGGGCGGACACCATATATTTT.

V gene TRBV20-1 combines with J gene TRBJ1-2; D gene ambiguous. The CDR3 consists of 9 residues. The V gene lost 5 bases and the J gene lost 7 bases, with 5 bases spanning the gap. Germline values: CDR1 DFQATT, CDR2 SNEGSKA (reference sequence). This CDR3 reads CSARGGYTF. For the CDR3, the DNA is TGCAGTGCTCGGGGTGGCTACACCTTC.

The chain has TRBV19 and TRBJ2-4; D tentatively fits TRBD1 or TRBD2 (5 bases each). Germline-derived CDR1 and CDR2 are LNHDA and SQIVND (reference sequence). The ends were cut back, 4 bases at V and 7 bases at J, with 11 bases in the middle. The CDR3 has 13 residues. CDR3 DNA sequence: TGTGCCAGTAGTACCGTGGGACCGAACATTCAGTACTTC. This encodes CASSTVGPNIQYF.

The V call is TRBV30, the J call TRBJ2-1; D may match TRBD1 or TRBD2 (7 bases each). The V end lost 0 bases, the J end lost 4 bases, and 13 bases lay between the germline ends. Germline CDR1 and CDR2: GTSNPN and SVGIG (reference sequence). The CDR3 consists of 15 residues. The CDR3 DNA follows: TGTGCCTGGAGTGTGGGAGGGGGCGGATACAATGAGCAGTTCTTC. Translation gives CAWSVGGGGYNEQFF.

J is TRBJ1-2 and V is TRBV20-1; 8 bases align to TRBD1. CDR3 length: 11 amino acids. CDR1 is DFQATT and CDR2 is SNEGSKA in the germline V gene (reference sequence). J was trimmed by 10 bases and V by 4 bases; bases with no gene match: 5. Here the CDR3 reads CSANLDRDYTF. The CDR3 bases are TGCAGTGCTAATTTGGACAGGGACTACACCTTC.

The gene calls are TRBV5-1 and TRBJ2-7, with 9 bases identical to TRBD1. This CDR3 is built from 14 residues. Germline loops: CDR1 SGHRS, CDR2 YFSETQ. V was pared by 3 bases and J by 3 bases, with 4 bases of the junction left unmatched. CDR3 residues: CASSYDRGNYEQYF. The CDR3 nucleotides read TGCGCCAGCAGCTATGACAGGGGGAACTACGAGCAGTACTTC.

The V gene is TRBV19, the J gene TRBJ2-3, with TRBD2 matching 8 bases. Looked up from germline, CDR1 is LNHDA and CDR2 is SQIVND (reference sequence). This CDR3 is 15 amino acids long. After removal of 4 bases from V and 5 bases from J, the junction contained 8 bases not matched to a gene. This CDR3 reads CASSTRGGLRDTQYF. In nucleotides, the CDR3 is TGTGCCAGTAGTACTCGGGGGGGCCTTAGAGATACGCAGTATTTT.

This rearrangement joins TRBV7-9 to TRBJ2-5; D could derive from TRBD1 or TRBD2 (5 bases each). The V end was cut by 3 bases, the J end by 5 bases, with 25 bases between. The CDR3 extends over 18 amino acids. Germline V CDR1 and CDR2: SEHNR, FQNEAQ (reference sequence). The DNA for the CDR3 is TGTGCCAGCAGCTTGGGTTTCCAAGGCAGGGACCTCGGGGAGACCCAGTACTTC. Encoded protein: CASSLGFQGRDLGETQYF.

J is TRBJ1-2 and V is TRBV29-1, with 8 bases lining up with TRBD1. Germline V gives CDR1 SQVTM, CDR2 ANQGSEA. With 7 bases clipped from V and 0 bases from J, the junction kept 7 bases outside the gene matches. The CDR3 runs to 14 residues. CDR3 nucleotide sequence: TGCAGCGGGGGGGAGGGACAGGCTAACTATGGCTACACCTTC. As protein: CSGGEGQANYGYTF.

The chain couples TRBV7-9 to TRBJ1-4; TRBD1 matches 9 bases. Germline V CDR1 and CDR2: SEHNR, FQNEAQ (reference sequence). V lost 5 bases to trimming and J lost 10 bases; unmatched junction nucleotides: 11. The CDR3 runs 15 residues. The CDR3 DNA is TGTGCCAGCAGCGACCAGGGACAGGGAAAACGAAAACTGTTTTTT. Translation gives CASSDQGQGKRKLFF. Drawing the rest from reference TRBV7-9 and TRBJ1-4, the complete variable domain is DTGVSQNPRHKITKRGQNVTFRCDPISEHNRLYWYRQTLGQGPEFLTYFQNEAQLEKSRLLSDRFSAERPKGSFSTLEIQRTEQGDSAMYLCASSDQGQGKRKLFFGSGTQLSVL.

This clone was counted only a few times. The chain is built from TRBV5-1 and TRBJ1-1; 9 bases line up with TRBD1. There are 14 residues in the CDR3. The junction had 6 bases not matched to a gene; V was cut back by 3 bases and J by 6 bases. CDR1 and CDR2 (germline): SGHRS, YFSETQ. DNA of the CDR3: TGCGCCAGCAGCTCCCGGACAGGGGAAGCTGAAGCTTTCTTT. Translated, it gives CASSSRTGEAEAFF.

The chain joins TRBV27 to TRBJ2-1; 10 nucleotides align to TRBD2. With V trimmed by 3 bases and J by 9 bases, 5 bases remained unmatched. Germline V gene lookup returns CDR1 MNHEY and CDR2 SMNVEV (reference sequence). This CDR3 has 14 residues. For the CDR3, the DNA is TGTGCCAGCAGTTTGAGCGGGGGGGCCGTTGAGCAGTTCTTC. Translation: CASSLSGGAVEQFF.

The table lists this clone with a count of one. This rearrangement joins TRBV14 to TRBJ2-5, with D tentatively TRBD2 (5 bases). This CDR3 comprises 13 residues. CDR1 is SGHDN, CDR2 FVKESK, per germline. The V end lost 1 base, the J end lost 8 bases, and 11 bases lay between the germline ends. The CDR3 is CASSQAVRGTQYF. Written as DNA, the CDR3 is TGTGCCAGCAGCCAAGCAGTCCGGGGTACCCAGTACTTC.

In this sample, this clone turned up a few times. The genes are TRBV6-1 and TRBJ1-5; D gene unclear. The CDR3 contains 18 residues. Germline V gene sequence: CDR1 MNHNS, CDR2 SASEGT. Trimming pared 3 bases from V and 3 bases from J, leaving 21 bases between. CDR3 DNA: TGTGCCAGCAGTGACTTACCCCAGTCTTTAGGGATCAATCAGCCCCAGCATTTT. Its protein is CASSDLPQSLGINQPQHF.

V and J are TRBV6-5 and TRBJ2-7; 7 bases line up with TRBD1. V was pared by 6 bases and J by 6 bases, with 14 bases of the junction left unmatched. Germline CDR1 is MNHEY and CDR2 is SVGAGI. The CDR3 sequence is 15 residues long. CDR3 in amino acids: CASSSSRDRVLEQYF. The CDR3 DNA sequence: TGTGCCAGCAGCTCATCTCGGGACAGAGTGCTCGAGCAGTACTTC.

CDR3 amino acids: CASSLRLADNNEQFF. The CDR3 DNA sequence: TGCGCCAGCAGCTTGAGGCTAGCGGATAACAATGAGCAGTTCTTC. The V and J genes are TRBV5-1 and TRBJ2-1; 7 bases line up with TRBD2. From germline, CDR1 is SGHRS and CDR2 YFSETQ. CDR3 size: 15 residues. V shed 1 base and J 5 bases; nucleotides not matched to a gene: 6.

The CDR3 bases are TGTGCCAGCAGTTACGATATTATGTCCTACAATGAGCAGTTCTTC. Translation: CASSYDIMSYNEQFF. The rearrangement uses TRBV6-5 and TRBJ2-1; D unclear. V was shortened by 2 bases and J by 1 base, with 9 bases between the two germline ends. Germline-derived CDR1 and CDR2 are MNHEY and SVGAGI. This CDR3 contains 15 residues.

V usage is TRBV7-9 and J usage is TRBJ1-2; TRBD1 is a possible D gene (5 bases). Germline V CDR1 and CDR2: SEHNR, FQNEAQ (reference sequence). The CDR3 runs to 13 residues. Trimming pared 4 bases from V and 4 bases from J, leaving 10 bases between. The CDR3 loop reads CASSSDSPYGYTF. For the CDR3, the DNA is TGTGCCAGCAGCTCCGACAGCCCCTATGGCTACACCTTC.

Points on this clone: This sample includes further DNA sequences coding for the same CDR3. The chain combines TRBV5-1 with TRBJ1-2, with 8 positions matching TRBD1. V was pared by 0 bases and J by 4 bases, with 2 bases of the junction left unmatched. Germline V CDR1 and CDR2: SGHRS, YFSETQ. This CDR3 comprises 14 residues. Here the CDR3 reads CASSLATGGYGYTF. CDR3 in DNA: TGCGCCAGCAGCTTGGCTACAGGGGGCTATGGCTACACCTTC. The entire variable domain, with the rest obtained from reference TRBV5-1 and TRBJ1-2, is as follows: KAGVTQTPRYLIKTRGQQVTLSCSPISGHRSVSWYQQTPGQGLQFLFEYFSETQRNKGNFPGRFSGRQFSNSRSEMNVSTLELGDSALYLCASSLATGGYGYTFGSGTRLTVV.

This chain uses TRBV5-1 with TRBJ1-1; no definite D call. V lost 5 bases to trimming and J lost 2 bases, with 13 bases between them. Germline V CDR1 and CDR2: SGHRS, YFSETQ. The length of the CDR3 is 14 residues. CDR3 sequence: CASSYDGFNTEAFF. DNA of the CDR3: TGCGCCAGCAGTTACGACGGATTCAACACTGAAGCTTTCTTT.

The chain has TRBV6-5 and TRBJ1-6; 7 positions match TRBD1. The length of the CDR3 is 15 residues. J was trimmed by 4 bases and V by 5 bases; bases with no gene match: 5. Germline assignment: CDR1 MNHEY and CDR2 SVGAGI. In DNA form, the CDR3 reads TGTGCCAGCAGTCGGACAGGTGGTTATAATTCACCCCTCCACTTT. Protein product: CASSRTGGYNSPLHF.

This clone turned up a few times. As DNA, the CDR3 is TGTGCCAGCAGTCAGGCGGGCGGGTCCTACGAGCAGTACTTC. Translating gives CASSQAGGSYEQYF. The chain has TRBV2 and TRBJ2-7; perhaps TRBD2 as D (5 bases). CDR1 and CDR2 from the germline V gene are SNHLY and FYNNEI. V was shortened by 5 bases and J by 1 base, with 12 bases between the two germline ends. The CDR3 is 14 residues long. The full variable domain, completed using reference TRBV2 and TRBJ2-7, is EPEVTQTPSHQVTQMGQEVILRCVPISNHLYFYWYRQILGQKVEFLVSFYNNEISEKSEIFDDQFSVERPDGSNFTLKIRSTKLEDSAMYFCASSQAGGSYEQYFGPGTRLTVT.